These T cell receptor beta chains were read from a single sample in a study of blood T cell repertoires in COVID-19. The table came from immunoSEQ multiplex PCR; TCRdb's copy has only in-frame clones and leaves some out. In the table there are 250,000 to 300,000 clones, about 70% of which are singletons. What was sequenced was peripheral blood. The receptors shown here come from a woman older than 75 with acute or convalescent COVID-19. The CDR3 runs from the conserved cysteine through the conserved F or W. A D gene is named only where the DNA matches it firmly. Some rows have no size entry. The others give once, few or many, or a class for an expanded clone.

j_call	cdr3_length	v_call	clone_size	d_call	cdr3_nt	cdr3_aa
TRBJ1-6	16	TRBV25-1	-	TRBD1	TGTGCCACCTCGGGACAGGGGGGCTCCTATAATTCACCCCTCCACTTT	CATSGQGGSYNSPLHF
TRBJ2-1	13	TRBV7-3	-	-	TGTGCCAGCAGCTTAACCGAGTACAATGAGCAGTTCTTC	CASSLTEYNEQFF
TRBJ1-5	15	TRBV7-6	few	-	TGTGCCAGCAGCCCTCAAGTCGGGGGTGGTCAGCCCCAGCATTTT	CASSPQVGGGQPQHF
TRBJ1-4	14	TRBV9	-	-	TGTGCCAGCAGCGTGCAGGCAACTAATGAAAAACTGTTTTTT	CASSVQATNEKLFF
TRBJ1-2	14	TRBV4-3	once	TRBD1	TGCGCCAGCAGCCAAGCCGGGACAGCCTATGGCTACACCTTC	CASSQAGTAYGYTF
TRBJ1-1	14	TRBV5-4	-	TRBD1	TGTGCCAGCAGCTGGGACAGGGAGAACACTGAAGCTTTCTTT	CASSWDRENTEAFF
TRBJ2-2	16	TRBV6-5	-	TRBD1	TGTGCCAGCAGTTACATGACAGGGACGGGCACCGGGGAGCTGTTTTTT	CASSYMTGTGTGELFF
TRBJ1-6	14	TRBV6-1	many	-	TGTGCCAGCAGTGAAACAATATGGAATTCACCCCTCCACTTT	CASSETIWNSPLHF
TRBJ2-2	16	TRBV19	-	-	TGTGCCAGTAGTATAGGACAGATCACTAACACCGGGGAGCTGTTTTTT	CASSIGQITNTGELFF
TRBJ1-6	15	TRBV4-2	once	-	TGTGCCAGCAGCCAAGATACAGAATATAATTCACCCCTCCACTTT	CASSQDTEYNSPLHF
TRBJ2-3	14	TRBV9	-	TRBD1	TGTGCCAGCAGTAGGACAGGGGTCACAGATACGCAGTATTTT	CASSRTGVTDTQYF
TRBJ2-7	15	TRBV28	-	-	TGTGCCAGCAGTTTGCCCGGACTGATTCCTAACGAGCAGTACTTC	CASSLPGLIPNEQYF
TRBJ1-4	17	TRBV5-1	-	TRBD1	TGCGCCAGCAGCTGGAATACTGGACAGGAAACTAATGAAAAACTGTTTTTT	CASSWNTGQETNEKLFF
TRBJ2-5	9	TRBV2	-	-	TGTGCCAGCAGTGGACGGGAGTACTTC	CASSGREYF
TRBJ2-2	15	TRBV5-1	-	-	TGCGCCAGCAGCTTGGCCGGGAGGAACACCGGGGAGCTGTTTTTT	CASSLAGRNTGELFF
TRBJ1-1	15	TRBV3-1/TRBV3-2	-	TRBD1	TGTGCCAGCAGCCAGGGGACAGCGGGTCTGACAGGAGCTTTCTTT	CASSQGTAGLTGAFF
TRBJ1-2	16	TRBV5-4	few	TRBD1	TGTGCCAGCAGCAACCGGGACAGGGGGTCCGGCTATGGCTACACCTTC	CASSNRDRGSGYGYTF
TRBJ2-7	16	TRBV3-1/TRBV3-2	many	TRBD2	TGTGCCAGCAGCTCCCGGTCTAGCGGGGGGGCCTACGAGCAGTACTTC	CASSSRSSGGAYEQYF
TRBJ2-3	11	TRBV2	-	-	TGTGCCAGCAGCCTAACGGATACGCAGTATTTT	CASSLTDTQYF
TRBJ2-7	14	TRBV5-4	-	-	TGTGCCAGCAGCTTCCCCGGGGGCTCCTACGAGCAGTACTTC	CASSFPGGSYEQYF
TRBJ2-5	14	TRBV6-1	-	-	TGTGCCAGCAGTGAATGGGGAGCGGGAGAGACCCAGTACTTC	CASSEWGAGETQYF
TRBJ1-1	14	TRBV6-5	-	TRBD1	TGTGCCAGCAGGAAGGGACAGGTGAACACTGAAGCTTTCTTT	CASRKGQVNTEAFF
TRBJ2-2	14	TRBV5-1	once	-	TGCGCCAGCAGCTTGGAGCCCGTCACCGGGGAGCTGTTTTTT	CASSLEPVTGELFF
TRBJ2-6	15	TRBV19	-	-	TGTGCCAGTAGTATGGGCCACTCTGGGGCCAACGTCCTGACTTTC	CASSMGHSGANVLTF
TRBJ2-3	16	TRBV18	few	TRBD2	TGTGCCAGCTCACCAGGGGCTAGCGGGAGTGCAGATACGCAGTATTTT	CASSPGASGSADTQYF
TRBJ2-2	17	TRBV2	-	TRBD2	TGTGCCAGCAGGCCGGGACTAGCGGGAGTGGGTACCGGGGAGCTGTTTTTT	CASRPGLAGVGTGELFF
TRBJ1-2	13	TRBV6-5	-	-	TGTGCCAGCAGCCCACAGATTAACTATGGCTACACCTTC	CASSPQINYGYTF
TRBJ1-6	15	TRBV9	-	-	TGTGCCAGCAGTCCAGAGGGCGGGCGGAATTCACCCCTCCACTTT	CASSPEGGRNSPLHF
TRBJ1-2	14	TRBV7-2	-	-	TGTGCCAGCAGCTTCCCGGGAGGTGGCTATGGCTACACCTTC	CASSFPGGGYGYTF
TRBJ2-5	14	TRBV5-1	-	-	TGCGCCAGCAGCTTAGGGAGCACACAAGAGACCCAGTACTTC	CASSLGSTQETQYF
TRBJ1-5	13	TRBV27	-	-	TGTGCCAGCAGATCCGCGGGAGGACAGCCCCAGCATTTT	CASRSAGGQPQHF
TRBJ1-1	13	TRBV5-1	-	-	TGCGCCAGCAGCTTGGAGGGAGGCACTGAAGCTTTCTTT	CASSLEGGTEAFF
TRBJ2-7	15	TRBV3-1/TRBV3-2	-	-	TGTGCCAGCAGCCCCTCTTACGGTGGGCCCTACGAGCAGTACTTC	CASSPSYGGPYEQYF
TRBJ1-2	12	TRBV7-9	once	-	TGTGCCAGCAGCTCCGACAGCTATGGCTACACCTTC	CASSSDSYGYTF
TRBJ1-2	17	TRBV6-1	-	-	TGTGCCAGCAGTGAGTCAGGGGCCGCGGCGTTGGTATATGGCTACACCTTC	CASSESGAAALVYGYTF
TRBJ1-4	17	TRBV10-3	few	TRBD1	TGTGCCATCAGTTCCGGGACAGGTTTAAGCCGGAATGAAAAACTGTTTTTT	CAISSGTGLSRNEKLFF
TRBJ1-5	17	TRBV5-5	many	-	TGTGCCAGCAGCTTGATCTATCGGCAGGGGAGCAATCAGCCCCAGCATTTT	CASSLIYRQGSNQPQHF
TRBJ1-2	13	TRBV18	-	TRBD1	TGTGCCAGCTCCCACGGACAGGACTATGGCTACACCTTC	CASSHGQDYGYTF
TRBJ1-5	17	TRBV10-3	few	TRBD1	TGTGCCATCAGTGAGTGGCGGGACAGGGCGAGCAACCAGCCCCAGCATTTT	CAISEWRDRASNQPQHF
TRBJ2-6	19	TRBV27	-	TRBD1	TGTGCCAGCGGGGCCGTACCGGGACAGGGAAACTCTGGGGCCAACGTCCTGACTTTC	CASGAVPGQGNSGANVLTF
TRBJ1-5	18	TRBV7-2	-	TRBD1	TGTGCCAGCAGCGGCGGGGGGGACAGCTCGAATAGCAATCAGCCCCAGCATTTT	CASSGGGDSSNSNQPQHF
TRBJ1-2	13	TRBV11-1	-	TRBD1	TGTGCCAGCAGCCTGGACAGGGACTATGGCTACACCTTC	CASSLDRDYGYTF
TRBJ2-1	11	TRBV20-1	-	-	TGCAGTGCTAGGAATCGGAATGAGCAGTTCTTC	CSARNRNEQFF
TRBJ1-2	12	TRBV12-5	-	-	TGTGCTAGTGGTTACAGCTACTATGGCTACACCTTC	CASGYSYYGYTF
TRBJ2-1	17	TRBV4-3	once	TRBD1	TGCGCCAGCAGCCAAGATCCACGACAGGGGGCATACAATGAGCAGTTCTTC	CASSQDPRQGAYNEQFF
TRBJ2-7	15	TRBV19	-	-	TGTGCCAGTAGTGTAACCGGGATTAATTCCCACGAGCAGTACTTC	CASSVTGINSHEQYF
TRBJ1-2	12	TRBV2	-	-	TGTGCCAGCAGTGAATCAGGGTATGGCTACACCTTC	CASSESGYGYTF
TRBJ2-1	15	TRBV5-1	-	-	TGCGCCAGCAGCTCCACAGGGAGCTCCTACAATGAGCAGTTCTTC	CASSSTGSSYNEQFF
TRBJ2-2	15	TRBV19	-	TRBD1	TGTGCCAGTAGTACCCAATCGACAGGGCCCGGGGAGCTGTTTTTT	CASSTQSTGPGELFF
TRBJ2-1	17	TRBV18	-	-	TGTGCCAGCTCACCAGGGGCAGATAAACCCTCCTACAATGAGCAGTTCTTC	CASSPGADKPSYNEQFF
TRBJ1-2	14	TRBV10-3	-	-	TGTGCCATCAGTGAGTCGAGGGAATTATATGGCTACACCTTC	CAISESRELYGYTF
TRBJ2-1	24	TRBV5-1	-	TRBD2	TGCGCCAGCAGCGGGGGCGCTTCAAGCCCTTCGACTAGCGGGGGGGCCGGCTCCTACAATGAGCAGTTCTTC	CASSGGASSPSTSGGAGSYNEQFF
TRBJ2-3	12	TRBV7-9	-	-	TGTGCCAGCAGCCCTGGCACAGATACGCAGTATTTT	CASSPGTDTQYF
TRBJ1-3	15	TRBV3-1/TRBV3-2	-	-	TGTGCCAGCAGCCAAGATTGGGGGGCTGGAAACACCATATATTTT	CASSQDWGAGNTIYF
TRBJ2-5	15	TRBV5-1	-	TRBD2	TGCGCCAGCAGCTCTCCCCCGGGGGGGAAGCAGACCCAGTACTTC	CASSSPPGGKQTQYF
TRBJ2-1	13	TRBV10-2	-	TRBD2	TGCGCCAGCAGAGAGAGCGGGAGGGATGAGCAGTTCTTC	CASRESGRDEQFF
TRBJ1-5	15	TRBV6-1	-	TRBD1	TGTGCCAGCAGTGAATTGGGACAGGGGATTGGTGCCCAGCATTTT	CASSELGQGIGAQHF
TRBJ2-6	13	TRBV6-2/TRBV6-3	-	-	TGTGCCAGCAGTCTACCTGGGGCCAACGTCCTGACTTTC	CASSLPGANVLTF